The TCR beta chain described here comes from a study of cytomegalovirus exposure and HLA in healthy donors. Study summary: Genotyping of more than 300 donors showed that around 81% belonged to the Caucasian-associated ancestry cluster.

The CDR3 is 14 residues long. The germline V gene encodes CDR1 LNHDA and CDR2 SQIVND (reference sequence). Trimming removed 7 bases from V and 10 bases from J; junction bases left unmatched: 11. Regarding this clone: Antigen: not known.

Broader study findings: According to the study, some 160 TCR beta chains were cytomegalovirus-associated. A later analysis linked a missense variant in DCLRE1C to the trimming of TCR beta V and J genes.

The PCR was carried out with 60 Vbeta primers and 13 Jbeta primers. Produced via immunoSEQ multiplex PCR; TCRdb's table is partial and in-frame only. Counted here are some 150,000 clones, 80% occurring once; the ten biggest clones make up around 5%. The chain recombines TRBV19 with TRBJ1-5; TRBD1 matches at 9 bases. The sequence came from a young man in good health and CMV-seronegative. Material for sequencing was PBMCs. CDR3 sequence (DNA): TGTGCCAGTACCTCCCGGGACAGGGCCACACCCCAGCATTTT. Protein: CASTSRDRATPQHF.